This is a list of T cell receptor beta chains from one sample in a study of T cell changes during pregnancy in multiple sclerosis. TCRdb keeps only in-frame clones here, not all; method: immunoSEQ multiplex PCR. The sample contains 30,000 to 35,000 clones, roughly nine tenths of which appear only once. Material: CD8+ T cells from peripheral blood mononuclear cells, obtained before pregnancy. These receptors were taken from a female donor with multiple sclerosis, enrolled in a pregnancy study. Each CDR3 is given with its conserved first and last residue. The D gene is left open where the match is weak. Expanded clones get a size class; other rows say once, few or many, or leave the size out.

D gene: TRBD1; V gene: TRBV6-1; clone size: -; J gene: TRBJ1-5; CDR3 DNA: TGTGCCAGCGATTCACAGGGGGTCAATCAGCCCCAGCATTTT; CDR3 protein: CASDSQGVNQPQHF
D gene: -; V gene: TRBV5-6; clone size: -; J gene: TRBJ2-1; CDR3 DNA: TGTGCCAGCAGTATGACATGGAACAATGAGCAGTTCTTC; CDR3 protein: CASSMTWNNEQFF
D gene: TRBD2; V gene: TRBV10-3; clone size: -; J gene: TRBJ2-5; CDR3 DNA: TGTGCCACGAGCGGGGCCGAAGAGACCCAGTACTTC; CDR3 protein: CATSGAEETQYF
D gene: TRBD1; V gene: TRBV7-8; clone size: -; J gene: TRBJ1-2; CDR3 DNA: TGTGCCAGCAGCTCAACCGGGACAGGTTATGATGGCTACACCTTC; CDR3 protein: CASSSTGTGYDGYTF
D gene: -; V gene: TRBV14; clone size: -; J gene: TRBJ2-7; CDR3 DNA: TGTGCCAGCAGCCAAGATACCGGGAGCGCCTACGAGCAGTACTTC; CDR3 protein: CASSQDTGSAYEQYF
D gene: -; V gene: TRBV6-5; clone size: -; J gene: TRBJ1-6; CDR3 DNA: TGTGCCAGCAGTTACCAGGTCAATTCACCCCTCCACTTT; CDR3 protein: CASSYQVNSPLHF
D gene: -; V gene: TRBV12-5; clone size: -; J gene: TRBJ2-1; CDR3 DNA: TGTGCTAGTGGTTTGGTAAGAGCGGACAATGAGCAGTTCTTC; CDR3 protein: CASGLVRADNEQFF
D gene: -; V gene: TRBV10-3; clone size: -; J gene: TRBJ2-1; CDR3 DNA: TGTGCCATCCCGGGAGTGGCCTACAATGAGCAGTTCTTC; CDR3 protein: CAIPGVAYNEQFF
D gene: TRBD2; V gene: TRBV13; clone size: -; J gene: TRBJ2-1; CDR3 DNA: TGTGCCACCCTCGAGCGGGGGGGCTACAATGAGCAGTTCTTC; CDR3 protein: CATLERGGYNEQFF
D gene: TRBD1; V gene: TRBV5-1; clone size: once; J gene: TRBJ2-5; CDR3 DNA: TGCGCCAGCAGCACCTCCGGACAGGCCGGCGAGACCCAGTACTTC; CDR3 protein: CASSTSGQAGETQYF
D gene: -; V gene: TRBV6-5; clone size: -; J gene: TRBJ2-5; CDR3 DNA: TGTGCCAGCAGTTACGTCCCGGGGGAAGAGACCCAGTACTTC; CDR3 protein: CASSYVPGEETQYF
D gene: -; V gene: TRBV5-4; clone size: -; J gene: TRBJ1-2; CDR3 DNA: TGTGCCAGCAGCTCATCAGGGGCGCTCAGGGGCTACACCTTC; CDR3 protein: CASSSSGALRGYTF
D gene: -; V gene: TRBV6-4; clone size: -; J gene: TRBJ2-3; CDR3 DNA: TGTGCCAGCAGCGACGGAGGACGGCACACAGATACGCAGTATTTT; CDR3 protein: CASSDGGRHTDTQYF
D gene: TRBD1; V gene: TRBV2; clone size: -; J gene: TRBJ2-7; CDR3 DNA: TGTGCCAGCAGTGTTTCAGGGACAGGTGACTACGAGCAGTACTTC; CDR3 protein: CASSVSGTGDYEQYF
D gene: -; V gene: TRBV6-6; clone size: -; J gene: TRBJ2-2; CDR3 DNA: TGTGCCAGCAGTTCTGGCTCCGGGGAGCTGTTTTTT; CDR3 protein: CASSSGSGELFF
D gene: TRBD2; V gene: TRBV19; clone size: -; J gene: TRBJ2-7; CDR3 DNA: TGTGCCACCTTAGCGGGACCCGCATCCGAGCAGTACTTC; CDR3 protein: CATLAGPASEQYF
D gene: TRBD1; V gene: TRBV7-9; clone size: once; J gene: TRBJ1-2; CDR3 DNA: TGTGCCAGCAGCTTATATGGACAGGGGGAAGGCTACACCTTC; CDR3 protein: CASSLYGQGEGYTF
D gene: TRBD2; V gene: TRBV7-8; clone size: -; J gene: TRBJ2-3; CDR3 DNA: TGTGCCAGCAGACCGGGGGGAAGCACAGATACGCAGTATTTT; CDR3 protein: CASRPGGSTDTQYF
D gene: TRBD1; V gene: TRBV7-9; clone size: -; J gene: TRBJ2-7; CDR3 DNA: TGTGCCAGCAGCCAGACAGGGGATTACTACGAGCAGTACTTC; CDR3 protein: CASSQTGDYYEQYF
D gene: -; V gene: TRBV30; clone size: -; J gene: TRBJ1-1; CDR3 DNA: TGTGCCTGGAGTGTATTTAAGAACACTGAAGCTTTCTTT; CDR3 protein: CAWSVFKNTEAFF
D gene: TRBD2; V gene: TRBV28; clone size: -; J gene: TRBJ2-1; CDR3 DNA: TGTGCCAGCAGTTTGGATGCTAGCGGGAGTCCTTCCTCCAATGAGCAGTTCTTC; CDR3 protein: CASSLDASGSPSSNEQFF
D gene: TRBD2; V gene: TRBV9; clone size: -; J gene: TRBJ2-1; CDR3 DNA: TGTGCCAGCAGCGTAGAGGGAGCGGGGGGGCACGGTGAGCAGTTCTTC; CDR3 protein: CASSVEGAGGHGEQFF
D gene: -; V gene: TRBV9; clone size: -; J gene: TRBJ1-2; CDR3 DNA: TGTGCCAGCAGCACCCACGTTGGGGGGGCCTACACCTTC; CDR3 protein: CASSTHVGGAYTF
D gene: TRBD1; V gene: TRBV10-1; clone size: -; J gene: TRBJ2-4; CDR3 DNA: TGCGCCAGCAGTGAGGGGCAGGGGGTCCAACTAGCCAAAAACATTCAGTACTTC; CDR3 protein: CASSEGQGVQLAKNIQYF
D gene: TRBD2; V gene: TRBV7-6; clone size: -; J gene: TRBJ2-1; CDR3 DNA: TGTGCCAGCATCGCGACTAGCGGCGATGAGCAGTTCTTC; CDR3 protein: CASIATSGDEQFF
D gene: TRBD1; V gene: TRBV28; clone size: -; J gene: TRBJ2-3; CDR3 DNA: TGTGCCAGCAGTACCTGGACAGGGCAAGATACGCAGTATTTT; CDR3 protein: CASSTWTGQDTQYF
D gene: -; V gene: TRBV19; clone size: -; J gene: TRBJ2-5; CDR3 DNA: TGTGCCAGTAGTATAGTAAGGGGGGAGACCCAGTACTTC; CDR3 protein: CASSIVRGETQYF
D gene: TRBD2; V gene: TRBV4-2; clone size: -; J gene: TRBJ2-3; CDR3 DNA: TGTGCCAGCAGCCAAGATGGTCCTAGCGGGGCCACAGATACGCAGTATTTT; CDR3 protein: CASSQDGPSGATDTQYF